Following are 24 T cell receptor beta chains from one sample sequenced in a study of T cell repertoires in cytomegalovirus infection. TCRdb ran MiXCR on the reads and lists one entry per CDR3 protein. Among about 450,000 distinct CDR3 sequences listed, under 40% were seen once. Sequencing was performed on PBMCs. Every receptor here comes from a human donor in good health (CMV status not recorded). Some clones in this sample may be carry-over from other donors' samples.

There are a few counts of this clonotype. The chain recombines TRBV19 with TRBJ1-1; 8 nucleotides align to TRBD1. CDR1 and CDR2 from the germline V gene are LNHDA and SQIVND (reference sequence). The CDR3 consists of 15 residues. V lost 2 bases to trimming and J lost 6 bases; unmatched junction nucleotides: 8. The CDR3 is CASSIFQGARAEAFF. The CDR3 DNA reads TGTGCCAGTAGTATATTTCAGGGGGCGCGGGCTGAAGCTTTCTTT.

Ten or more counts support this clonotype. The chain employs TRBV6-1 and TRBJ1-5; D possibly corresponds to TRBD1 (5 bases). This CDR3 region has 15 residues. Germline V gives CDR1 MNHNS, CDR2 SASEGT. V was shortened by 6 bases and J by 0 bases, with 12 bases between the two germline ends. The CDR3 region has the DNA TGTGCCAGCAGCCTCCGGGACGGTAGCAATCAGCCCCAGCATTTT. The encoded protein is CASSLRDGSNQPQHF.

This clonotype was detected ten times or more. This chain connects TRBV12-3 or TRBV12-4 to TRBJ1-1; D gene ambiguous. The length of the CDR3 is 12 residues. Trimming shortened V by 5 bases and J by 4 bases, and 8 bases separated the two germline ends. This CDR3 is CASSSQGTEAFF. Here the CDR3 DNA reads TGTGCCAGCAGTAGCCAAGGCACTGAAGCTTTCTTT.

The chain uses TRBV2 and TRBJ2-1; weak D call: TRBD1 (5 bases). Germline CDR1 reads SNHLY; CDR2 reads FYNNEI. Trimming removed 6 bases at V and 0 bases at J, with 9 bases between. This CDR3 has 14 amino acids. The CDR3 spells CASSVDSSYNEQFF. The CDR3 DNA follows: TGTGCCAGCAGCGTCGACAGCTCCTACAATGAGCAGTTCTTC.

This sequence joins TRBV6-5 and TRBJ2-1; the D gene is possibly TRBD1 (5 bases). The V and J ends lost 2 bases and 8 bases respectively, with 19 bases between them. The length of the CDR3 is 16 residues. Germline-derived CDR1 and CDR2 are MNHEY and SVGAGI. This chain's CDR3 is CASSYGSYRLSHEQFF. The CDR3 DNA is TGTGCCAGCAGTTACGGCTCCTACAGGTTGTCGCATGAGCAGTTCTTC.

The rearrangement uses TRBV4-1 and TRBJ2-2, with 12 bases identical to TRBD1. Germline trimming cut 0 bases from V and 7 bases from J; bases unmatched to any gene: 3. Germline CDR1 MGHRA, CDR2 YSYEKL. The CDR3 consists of 16 residues. CDR3 region: CASSQEGTGGFGELFF. DNA of the CDR3: TGCGCCAGCAGCCAAGAGGGGACAGGGGGCTTCGGGGAGCTGTTTTTT.

V gene TRBV20-1 combines with J gene TRBJ1-4; unclear D gene. V lost 0 bases to trimming and J lost 0 bases, with 11 bases between them. The CDR3 is made up of 16 amino acids. CDR1 DFQATT and CDR2 SNEGSKA come from the germline V gene (reference sequence). CDR3: CSARDPTSATNEKLFF. CDR3 nucleotide sequence: TGCAGTGCTAGAGACCCGACCTCCGCAACTAATGAAAAACTGTTTTTT.

A few counts support this clonotype. The chain recombines TRBV6-2 or TRBV6-3 with TRBJ2-3; a weak D match, TRBD1 (6 bases). CDR1 and CDR2 from the germline V gene are MNHEY and SVGEGT. V was shortened by 7 bases and J by 0 bases, with 17 bases between the two germline ends. CDR3 length: 16 amino acids. The CDR3 sequence is CASTLRGKTSTDTQYF. In DNA, the CDR3 is TGTGCCAGCACCCTAAGGGGGAAAACTAGCACAGATACGCAGTATTTT.

This clonotype was seen at least ten times. The V call is TRBV7-8, the J call TRBJ2-5; TRBD2 matches at 9 bases. Germline CDR1 reads SGHVS; CDR2 reads FQNEAQ. The length of the CDR3 is 15 residues. Germline trimming cut 8 bases from V and 5 bases from J; bases unmatched to any gene: 12. CDR3 region: CASESRAGGLETQYF. The CDR3 nucleotides are TGTGCCAGCGAAAGCAGAGCGGGGGGCCTGGAGACCCAGTACTTC.

This clonotype has just a few counts. The chain is built from TRBV6-6 and TRBJ1-1; TRBD1 agrees at 8 bases. The CDR3 runs 16 residues. With 7 bases clipped from V and 0 bases from J, the junction kept 10 bases outside the gene matches. In germline, CDR1 is MNHNY, CDR2 SVGAGI (reference sequence). CDR3 sequence (DNA): TGTGCCAGCATTCTATCCGGGACAGGTCTGAACACTGAAGCTTTCTTT. This sequence encodes CASILSGTGLNTEAFF.

This clonotype was counted at least ten times. The chain links TRBV7-9 to TRBJ2-7, with 8 positions matching TRBD1. Trimming cost V 4 bases and J 2 bases; bases outside gene matches: 4. Germline CDR1 SEHNR, CDR2 FQNEAQ (reference sequence). CDR3 length: 14 residues. The CDR3 protein is CASSSWTGPYEQYF. The CDR3 nucleotides read TGTGCCAGCAGCTCATGGACAGGGCCCTACGAGCAGTACTTC.

This clonotype was seen ten or more times. The V gene is TRBV25-1, the J gene TRBJ1-1, with a possible D match to TRBD1 (6 bases). CDR3 size: 13 residues. Trimming removed 6 bases at V and 4 bases at J, with 12 bases between. Germline loops: CDR1 MGHDK, CDR2 SYGVNS. DNA of the CDR3: TGTGCCAGCAGCGAGCAGGGGACCACTGAAGCTTTCTTT. Encoded protein: CASSEQGTTEAFF.

This clonotype was counted once. A much more abundant neighbour one base away suggests this may be a read error. The chain combines TRBV5-5 with TRBJ2-2; 9 positions agree with TRBD2. CDR1 SGHKS and CDR2 YYEKEE come from the germline V gene (reference sequence). V lost 0 bases and J lost 1; bases outside the gene matches: 1. CDR3 length: 16 residues. The CDR3 loop is CASSLGLAVNTGELFF. In DNA, the CDR3 is TGTGCCAGCAGCTTGGGACTAGCGGTGAACACCGGGGAGCTGTTTTTT.

In its sample, this clonotype was seen once. No conserved phenylalanine or tryptophan is present at the end of the CDR3, so a read error is the likely explanation. No DNA is shown, since the ends of the CDR3 on it are uncertain; the CDR3 is the one TCRdb lists. The chain has TRBV11-2 and TRBJ2-5. The CDR3 numbers 13 amino acids, ends counted. Germline V CDR1 and CDR2: SGHAT, FQNNGV. The CDR3 spells CASSLGIQETKYV.

The chain recombines TRBV19 with TRBJ1-4; D is unresolved. This CDR3 has 13 amino acids. The V gene's germline CDR1 is LNHDA and CDR2 SQIVND (reference sequence). V was pared by 5 bases and J by 6 bases, with 10 bases between. The DNA of the CDR3 is TGTGCCAGTAGTGCCTACAGTGATGAAAAACTGTTTTTT. Its translation is CASSAYSDEKLFF. The whole variable domain, remainder taken from reference TRBV19 and TRBJ1-4, is DGGITQSPKYLFRKEGQNVTLSCEQNLNHDAMYWYRQDPGQGLRLIYYSQIVNDFQKGDIAEGYSVSREKKESFPLTVTSAQKNPTAFYLCASSAYSDEKLFFGSGTQLSVL.

The chain is built from TRBV20-1 and TRBJ2-7; TRBD2 matches 9 bases. Per germline, CDR1 DFQATT and CDR2 SNEGSKA (reference sequence). The ends lost 6 bases at V and 5 bases at J; junction bases unmatched: 20. This CDR3 spans 17 amino acids. This CDR3 is CSARFGGSSGDRNEQYF. CDR3 DNA: TGCAGTGCCAGGTTTGGGGGGTCTAGCGGGGACCGAAACGAGCAGTACTTC.

In this sample, this clonotype turned up a few times. The chain links TRBV7-8 to TRBJ1-6, with 9 positions matching TRBD1. CDR1 and CDR2 from the germline V gene are SGHVS and FQNEAQ. With V trimmed by 5 bases and J by 10 bases, 18 bases remained unmatched. The CDR3 covers 18 residues. CDR3 coding DNA: TGTGCCAGCAGCCTTCAGGTGGTAACAGGGGGCTTGGGGTCACCCCTCCACTTT. This codes for CASSLQVVTGGLGSPLHF.

This clonotype was seen a handful of times. V and J are TRBV15 and TRBJ1-6; D uncertain. This CDR3 is built from 14 residues. V was clipped by 4 bases and J by 8 bases, with 12 bases between them. From germline, CDR1 is LNHNV and CDR2 YYDKDF (reference sequence). This chain's CDR3 is CATSTRTVHSPLHF. In DNA form, the CDR3 reads TGTGCCACCAGCACTCGGACGGTCCATTCACCCCTCCACTTT.

This clonotype was observed a few times. This chain uses TRBV5-1 with TRBJ2-7; possibly TRBD1 for D (6 bases). V was trimmed by 4 bases and J by 1 base, leaving 9 bases between them. Germline CDR1 and CDR2: SGHRS and YFSETQ. The CDR3 loop spans 13 amino acids. This CDR3 is CASSGTPSYEQYF. The CDR3 coding sequence is TGCGCCAGCAGCGGGACACCTTCCTACGAGCAGTACTTC.

This clonotype came up a few times. This chain joins TRBV7-9 and TRBJ1-6; TRBD1 might be the D (5 bases). Trimming cost V 5 bases and J 7 bases, with 12 bases left between them. The CDR3 is 14 residues long. The germline V gene encodes CDR1 SEHNR and CDR2 FQNEAQ (reference sequence). CDR3 nucleotide sequence: TGTGCCAGCAGCCCGCGGGACGGAAATTCACCCCTCCACTTT. Amino acid sequence: CASSPRDGNSPLHF.

This sequence joins TRBV11-3 and TRBJ2-3, with 10 bases lining up with TRBD2. The CDR3 covers 16 residues. Germline values: CDR1 SGHNT, CDR2 YENEEA. Trimming cost V 0 bases and J 5 bases; bases outside gene matches: 5. The CDR3 reads CASSLDSGGAVDTQYF. In DNA form, the CDR3 reads TGTGCCAGCAGCTTAGACAGCGGGGGGGCCGTAGATACGCAGTATTTT.

This clonotype was counted only a few times. The V and J genes are TRBV6-1 and TRBJ2-7; D uncertain. The length of the CDR3 is 15 residues. Germline V gene lookup returns CDR1 MNHNS and CDR2 SASEGT. Deletions cut 4 bases from V and 2 bases from J, with 15 bases between. The CDR3 spells CASSVALRSPYEQYF. CDR3 nucleotides: TGTGCCAGCAGTGTTGCTCTGCGAAGTCCCTACGAGCAGTACTTC.

This clonotype was seen repeatedly, ten times or more. The chain recombines TRBV7-2 with TRBJ2-3; TRBD2 matches 14 bases. This CDR3 contains 19 residues. After removal of 1 base from V and 3 bases from J, the junction contained 9 bases not matched to a gene. From germline, CDR1 is SGHTA and CDR2 FQGNSA. CDR3 nucleotides: TGTGCCAGCAGCTTAGGGCTAGGGACTAGCGGGGGAGGGACAGATACGCAGTATTTT. Protein: CASSLGLGTSGGGTDTQYF.

This chain links TRBV19 with TRBJ1-6; D is perhaps TRBD1 (6 bases). Germline V lookup: CDR1 LNHDA, CDR2 SQIVND (reference sequence). This CDR3 is 16 amino acids long. The germline V and J ends were trimmed by 5 bases and 5 bases, with 16 bases remaining between them. The CDR3 loop is CASSSRDKGHNSPLHF. The CDR3 region has the DNA TGTGCCAGTAGTTCGCGGGACAAGGGCCATAATTCACCCCTCCACTTT.